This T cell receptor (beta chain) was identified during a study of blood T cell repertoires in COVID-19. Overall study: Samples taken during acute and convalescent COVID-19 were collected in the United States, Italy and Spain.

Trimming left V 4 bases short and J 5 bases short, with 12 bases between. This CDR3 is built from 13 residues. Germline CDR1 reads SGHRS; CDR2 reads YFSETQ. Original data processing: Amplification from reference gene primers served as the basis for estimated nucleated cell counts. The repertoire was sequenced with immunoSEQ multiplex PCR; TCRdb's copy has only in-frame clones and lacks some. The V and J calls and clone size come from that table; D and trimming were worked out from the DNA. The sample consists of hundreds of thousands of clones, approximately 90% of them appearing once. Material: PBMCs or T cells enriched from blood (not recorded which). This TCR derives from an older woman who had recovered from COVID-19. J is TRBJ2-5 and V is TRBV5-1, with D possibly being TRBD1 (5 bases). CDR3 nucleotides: TGCGCCAGCAGCCTTCAGGGTCCGGAGACCCAGTACTTC. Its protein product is CASSLQGPETQYF.